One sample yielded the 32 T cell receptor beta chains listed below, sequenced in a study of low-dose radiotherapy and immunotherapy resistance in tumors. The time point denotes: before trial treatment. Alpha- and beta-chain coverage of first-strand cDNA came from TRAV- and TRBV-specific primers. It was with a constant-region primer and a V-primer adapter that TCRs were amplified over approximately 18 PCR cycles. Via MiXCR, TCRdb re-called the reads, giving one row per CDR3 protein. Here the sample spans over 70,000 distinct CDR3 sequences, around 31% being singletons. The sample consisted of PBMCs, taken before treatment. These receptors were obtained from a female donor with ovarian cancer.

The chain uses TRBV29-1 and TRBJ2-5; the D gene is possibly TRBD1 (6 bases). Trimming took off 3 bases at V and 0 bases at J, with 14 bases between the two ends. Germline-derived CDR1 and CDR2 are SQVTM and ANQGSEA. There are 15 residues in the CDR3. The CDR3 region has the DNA TGCAGCGTTGACTCCAGGGGCTATTACCAAGAGACCCAGTACTTC. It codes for CSVDSRGYYQETQYF.

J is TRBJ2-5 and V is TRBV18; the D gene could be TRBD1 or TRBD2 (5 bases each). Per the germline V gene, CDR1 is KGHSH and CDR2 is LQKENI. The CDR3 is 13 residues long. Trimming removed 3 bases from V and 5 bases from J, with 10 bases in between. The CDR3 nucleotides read TGTGCCAGCTCACCGGGGGTACAGGAGACCCAGTACTTC. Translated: CASSPGVQETQYF.

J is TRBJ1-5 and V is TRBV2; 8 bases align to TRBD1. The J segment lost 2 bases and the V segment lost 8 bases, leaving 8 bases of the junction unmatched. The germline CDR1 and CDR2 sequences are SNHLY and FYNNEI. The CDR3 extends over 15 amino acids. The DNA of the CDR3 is TGTGCCAGCCAGCGAGACAGGGGTGGCAATCAGCCCCAGCATTTT. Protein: CASQRDRGGNQPQHF.

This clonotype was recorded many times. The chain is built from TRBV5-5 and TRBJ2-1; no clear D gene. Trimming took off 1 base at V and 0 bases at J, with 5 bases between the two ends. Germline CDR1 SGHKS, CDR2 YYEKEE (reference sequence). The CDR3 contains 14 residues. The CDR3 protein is CASSLWFSYNEQFF. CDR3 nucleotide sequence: TGTGCCAGCAGCTTGTGGTTCTCCTACAATGAGCAGTTCTTC.

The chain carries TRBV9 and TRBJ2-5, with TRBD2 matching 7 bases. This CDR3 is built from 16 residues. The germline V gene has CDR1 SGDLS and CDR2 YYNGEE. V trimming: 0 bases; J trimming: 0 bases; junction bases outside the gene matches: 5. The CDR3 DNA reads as TGTGCCAGCAGCGTAGATGGTAGCGGGTACCAAGAGACCCAGTACTTC. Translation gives CASSVDGSGYQETQYF.

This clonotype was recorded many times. The CDR3 region is CASSIFRDSPLHF. The DNA for the CDR3 is TGTGCCAGTAGTATTTTCCGAGATTCACCCCTCCACTTT. The chain links TRBV19 to TRBJ1-6, with unresolved D. The germline V gene has CDR1 LNHDA and CDR2 SQIVND (reference sequence). Trimming left V 3 bases short and J 8 bases short, with 8 bases between. This CDR3 is built from 13 residues.

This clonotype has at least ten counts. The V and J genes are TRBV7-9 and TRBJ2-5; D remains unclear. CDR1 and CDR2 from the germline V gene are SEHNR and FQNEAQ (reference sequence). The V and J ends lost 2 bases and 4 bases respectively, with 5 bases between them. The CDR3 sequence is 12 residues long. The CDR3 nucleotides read TGTGCCAGCAGCTTAAAACTAGAGACCCAGTACTTC. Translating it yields CASSLKLETQYF.

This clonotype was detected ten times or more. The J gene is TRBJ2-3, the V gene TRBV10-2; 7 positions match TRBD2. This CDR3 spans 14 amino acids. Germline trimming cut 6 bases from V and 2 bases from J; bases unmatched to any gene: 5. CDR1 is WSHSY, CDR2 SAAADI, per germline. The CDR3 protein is CASRSSGFTDTQYF. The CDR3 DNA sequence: TGCGCCAGCAGATCTAGCGGATTCACAGATACGCAGTATTTT.

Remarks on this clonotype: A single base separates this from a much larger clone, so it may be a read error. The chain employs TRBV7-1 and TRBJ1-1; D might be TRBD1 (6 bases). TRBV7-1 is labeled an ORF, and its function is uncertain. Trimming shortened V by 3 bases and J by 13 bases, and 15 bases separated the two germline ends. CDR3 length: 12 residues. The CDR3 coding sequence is TGTGCCAGCAGCTCCTGGGACGGACAGCATTTCTTT. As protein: CASSSWDGQHFF.

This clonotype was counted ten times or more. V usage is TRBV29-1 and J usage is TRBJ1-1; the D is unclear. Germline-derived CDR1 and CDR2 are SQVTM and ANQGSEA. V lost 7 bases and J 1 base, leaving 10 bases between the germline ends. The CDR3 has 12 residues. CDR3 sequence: CSAYTQNTEAFF. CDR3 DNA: TGCAGCGCATATACCCAGAACACTGAAGCTTTCTTT.

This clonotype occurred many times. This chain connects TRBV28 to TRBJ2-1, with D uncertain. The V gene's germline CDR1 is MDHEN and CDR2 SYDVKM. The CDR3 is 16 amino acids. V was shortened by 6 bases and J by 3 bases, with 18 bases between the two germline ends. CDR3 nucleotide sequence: TGTGCCAGCAGATCCCTAGGACGGCTAGTCTACAATGAGCAGTTCTTC. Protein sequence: CASRSLGRLVYNEQFF.

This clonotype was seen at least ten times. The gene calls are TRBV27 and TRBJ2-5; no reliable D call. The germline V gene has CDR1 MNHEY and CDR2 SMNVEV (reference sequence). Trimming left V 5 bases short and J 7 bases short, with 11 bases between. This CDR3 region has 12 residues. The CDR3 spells CASSRRGGTQYF. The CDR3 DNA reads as TGTGCCAGCAGTAGGCGTGGTGGGACCCAGTACTTC.

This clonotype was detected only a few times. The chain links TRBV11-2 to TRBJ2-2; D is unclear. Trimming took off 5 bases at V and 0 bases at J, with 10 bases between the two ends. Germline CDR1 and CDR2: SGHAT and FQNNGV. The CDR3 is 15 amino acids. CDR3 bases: TGTGCCAGCAGCCTTCGAAGTGCGAACACCGGGGAGCTGTTTTTT. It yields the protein CASSLRSANTGELFF.

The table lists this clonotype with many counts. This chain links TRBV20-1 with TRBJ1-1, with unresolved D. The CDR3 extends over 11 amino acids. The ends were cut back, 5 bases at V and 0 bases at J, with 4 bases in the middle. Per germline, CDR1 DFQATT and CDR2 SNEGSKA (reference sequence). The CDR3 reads CSAALNTEAFF. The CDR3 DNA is TGCAGTGCTGCTTTGAACACTGAAGCTTTCTTT.

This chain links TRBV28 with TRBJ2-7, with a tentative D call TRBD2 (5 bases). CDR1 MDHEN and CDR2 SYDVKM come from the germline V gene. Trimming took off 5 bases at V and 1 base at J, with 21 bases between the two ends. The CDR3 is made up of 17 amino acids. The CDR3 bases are TGTGCCAGCAGTGATAGGTCGGGATCCGGCTTGTCCTACGAGCAGTACTTC. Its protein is CASSDRSGSGLSYEQYF.

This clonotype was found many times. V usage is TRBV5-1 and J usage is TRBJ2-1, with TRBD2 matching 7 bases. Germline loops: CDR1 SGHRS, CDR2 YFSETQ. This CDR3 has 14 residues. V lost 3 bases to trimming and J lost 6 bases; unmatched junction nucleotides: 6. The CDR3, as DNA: TGCGCCAGCAGCTCCGGGACTACTCCCAATGAGCAGTTCTTC. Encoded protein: CASSSGTTPNEQFF.

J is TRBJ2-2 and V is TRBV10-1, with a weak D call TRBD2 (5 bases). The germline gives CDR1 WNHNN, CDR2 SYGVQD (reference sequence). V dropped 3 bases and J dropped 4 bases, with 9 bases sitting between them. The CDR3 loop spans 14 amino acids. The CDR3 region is CASSDLAGTGELFF. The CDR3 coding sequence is TGCGCCAGCAGTGATCTGGCGGGCACCGGGGAGCTGTTTTTT.

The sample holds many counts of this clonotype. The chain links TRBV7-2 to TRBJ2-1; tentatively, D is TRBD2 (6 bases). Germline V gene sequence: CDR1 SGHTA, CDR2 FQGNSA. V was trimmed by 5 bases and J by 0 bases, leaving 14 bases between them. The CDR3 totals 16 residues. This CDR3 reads CASSPGATRSYNEQFF. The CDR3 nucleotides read TGTGCCAGCAGCCCGGGAGCGACCCGCTCCTACAATGAGCAGTTCTTC.

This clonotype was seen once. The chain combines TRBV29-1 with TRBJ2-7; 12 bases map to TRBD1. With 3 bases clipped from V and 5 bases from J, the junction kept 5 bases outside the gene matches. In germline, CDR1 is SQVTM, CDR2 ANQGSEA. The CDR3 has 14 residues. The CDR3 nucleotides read TGCAGCGTTGATGGTGGGACAGGGGGCAACGAGCAGTACTTC. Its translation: CSVDGGTGGNEQYF.

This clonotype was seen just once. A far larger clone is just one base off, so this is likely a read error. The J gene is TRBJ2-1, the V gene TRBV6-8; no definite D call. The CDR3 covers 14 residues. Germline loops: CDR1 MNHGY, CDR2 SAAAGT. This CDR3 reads CASSGFRTYNGQFF. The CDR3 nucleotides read TGTGCCAGCAGTGGCTTTCGAACCTACAATGGGCAGTTCTTC.

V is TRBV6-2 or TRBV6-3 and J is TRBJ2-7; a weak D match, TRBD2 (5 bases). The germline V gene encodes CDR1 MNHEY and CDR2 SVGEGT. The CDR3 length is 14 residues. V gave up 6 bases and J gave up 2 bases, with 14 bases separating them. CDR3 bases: TGTGCCAGCAGGCCCCGGACTGCGACCTACGAGCAGTACTTC. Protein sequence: CASRPRTATYEQYF.

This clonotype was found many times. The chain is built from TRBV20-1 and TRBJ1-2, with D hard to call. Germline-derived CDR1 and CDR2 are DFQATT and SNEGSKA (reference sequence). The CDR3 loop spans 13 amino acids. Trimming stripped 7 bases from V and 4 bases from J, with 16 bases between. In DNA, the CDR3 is TGCAGTGTACCGGGGTCGGGGTCCTATGGCTACACCTTC. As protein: CSVPGSGSYGYTF.

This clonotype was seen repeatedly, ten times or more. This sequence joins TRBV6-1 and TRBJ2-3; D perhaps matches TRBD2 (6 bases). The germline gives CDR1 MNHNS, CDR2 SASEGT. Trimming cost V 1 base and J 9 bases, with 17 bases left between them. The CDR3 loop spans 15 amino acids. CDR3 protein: CASSEGAGRSETQYF. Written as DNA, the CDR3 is TGTGCCAGCAGTGAAGGGGCGGGACGATCCGAGACGCAGTATTTT.

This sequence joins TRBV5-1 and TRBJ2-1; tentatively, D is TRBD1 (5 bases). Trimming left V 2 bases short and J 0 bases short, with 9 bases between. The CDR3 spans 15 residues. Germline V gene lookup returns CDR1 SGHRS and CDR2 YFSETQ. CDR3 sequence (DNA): TGCGCCAGCAGCTTATTGGGGCTCTCCTACAATGAGCAGTTCTTC. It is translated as CASSLLGLSYNEQFF. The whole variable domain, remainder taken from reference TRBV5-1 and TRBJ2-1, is KAGVTQTPRYLIKTRGQQVTLSCSPISGHRSVSWYQQTPGQGLQFLFEYFSETQRNKGNFPGRFSGRQFSNSRSEMNVSTLELGDSALYLCASSLLGLSYNEQFFGPGTRLTVL.

The CDR3 DNA is TGTGCCAGCAGCGATGACAGGGACCACACAGATACGCAGTATTTT. This encodes CASSDDRDHTDTQYF. This chain joins TRBV5-4 and TRBJ2-3, with 7 bases aligning to TRBD1. This CDR3 contains 15 residues. Germline assignment: CDR1 SGHNT and CDR2 YYREEE (reference sequence). V was pared by 4 bases and J by 2 bases, with 7 bases of the junction left unmatched.

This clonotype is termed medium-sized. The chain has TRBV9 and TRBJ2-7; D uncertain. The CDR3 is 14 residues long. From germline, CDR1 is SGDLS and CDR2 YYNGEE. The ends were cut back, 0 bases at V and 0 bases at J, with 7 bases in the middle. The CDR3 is CASSVGQLSYEQYF. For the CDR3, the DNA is TGTGCCAGCAGCGTAGGCCAGCTCTCCTACGAGCAGTACTTC. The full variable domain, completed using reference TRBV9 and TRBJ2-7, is DSGVTQTPKHLITATGQRVTLRCSPRSGDLSVYWYQQSLDQGLQFLIQYYNGEERAKGNILERFSAQQFPDLHSELNLSSLELGDSALYFCASSVGQLSYEQYFGPGTRLTVT.

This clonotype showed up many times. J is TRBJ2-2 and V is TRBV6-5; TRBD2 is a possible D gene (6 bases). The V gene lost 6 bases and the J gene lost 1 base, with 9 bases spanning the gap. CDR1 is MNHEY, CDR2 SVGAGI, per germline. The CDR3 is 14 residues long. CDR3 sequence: CASRPGGNTGELFF. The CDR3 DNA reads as TGTGCCAGCAGGCCCGGGGGGAACACCGGGGAGCTGTTTTTT.

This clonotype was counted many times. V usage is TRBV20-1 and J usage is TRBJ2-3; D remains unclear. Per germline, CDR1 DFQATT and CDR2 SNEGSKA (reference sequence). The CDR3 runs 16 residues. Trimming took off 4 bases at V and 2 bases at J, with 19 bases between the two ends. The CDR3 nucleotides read TGCAGTGCTAAAACCCCGGCGGCTCTTATCACAGATACGCAGTATTTT. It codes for CSAKTPAALITDTQYF.

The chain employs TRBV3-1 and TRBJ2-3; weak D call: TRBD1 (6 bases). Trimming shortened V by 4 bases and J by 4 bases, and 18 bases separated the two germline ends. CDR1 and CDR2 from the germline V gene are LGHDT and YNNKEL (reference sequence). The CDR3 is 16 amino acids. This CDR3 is CASSPRDTREPDTQYF. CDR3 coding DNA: TGTGCCAGCAGCCCCCGGGACACAAGGGAACCAGATACGCAGTATTTT.

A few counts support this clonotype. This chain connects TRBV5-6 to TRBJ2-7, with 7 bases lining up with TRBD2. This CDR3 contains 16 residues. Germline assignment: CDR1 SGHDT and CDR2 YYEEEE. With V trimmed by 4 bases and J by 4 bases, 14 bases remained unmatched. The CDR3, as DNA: TGTGCCAGCAGCCTCTCGGGTGGGGGGGTCGGATACGAGCAGTACTTC. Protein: CASSLSGGGVGYEQYF.

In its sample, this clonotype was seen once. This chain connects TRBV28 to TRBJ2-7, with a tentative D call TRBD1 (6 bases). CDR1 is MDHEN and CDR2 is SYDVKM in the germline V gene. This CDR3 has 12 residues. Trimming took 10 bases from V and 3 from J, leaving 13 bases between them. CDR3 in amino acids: CATEDRIYEQYF. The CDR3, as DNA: TGTGCCACCGAGGACAGAATCTACGAGCAGTACTTC.

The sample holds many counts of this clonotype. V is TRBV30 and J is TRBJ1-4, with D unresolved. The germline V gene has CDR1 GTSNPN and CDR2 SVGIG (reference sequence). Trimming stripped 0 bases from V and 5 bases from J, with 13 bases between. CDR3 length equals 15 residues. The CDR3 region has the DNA TGTGCCTGGAGTGTCTTCGGGAGTGGGAATGAAAAACTGTTTTTT. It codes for CAWSVFGSGNEKLFF.